Listed below are T cell receptor beta chains from one sample, sequenced in a study of control samples from healthy donors and cancer patients. TCRdb's copy holds only in-frame clones and misses some; the assay was immunoSEQ multiplex PCR. The table lists 170,000 or so clones, 85% to 95% of them singletons, with roughly 1.5% in the top ten. The sample comprised blood. The source of these receptors is a man aged 18 to 30 in good health. Both conserved end residues are part of each CDR3. D genes are given only for firm matches. Clone size is given for some rows only: seen once, a few or many times, or a class if the clone is expanded.

V: TRBV24-1; length: 15; D: NA; J: TRBJ2-2; size: NA; CDR3: CATSGVRGNTGELFF; DNA: TGTGCCACCAGTGGTGTCAGGGGTAACACCGGGGAGCTGTTTTTT
V: TRBV2; length: 13; D: NA; J: TRBJ2-7; size: NA; CDR3: CASSETPGYEQYF; DNA: TGTGCCAGCAGTGAAACCCCGGGGTACGAGCAGTACTTC
V: TRBV4-1; length: 17; D: TRBD2; J: TRBJ2-3; size: NA; CDR3: CASSQEWRGALANTQYF; DNA: TGCGCCAGCAGCCAAGAATGGCGGGGGGCCCTAGCTAATACGCAGTATTTT
V: TRBV27; length: 12; D: NA; J: TRBJ1-5; size: NA; CDR3: CASSYERQPQHF; DNA: TGTGCCAGCAGTTACGAGAGGCAGCCCCAGCATTTT
V: TRBV28; length: 14; D: NA; J: TRBJ1-4; size: NA; CDR3: CASSLGQENEKLFF; DNA: TGTGCCAGCAGTTTGGGACAAGAGAATGAAAAACTGTTTTTT
V: TRBV25-1; length: 15; D: TRBD2; J: TRBJ2-3; size: NA; CDR3: CASSGTSGYTDTQYF; DNA: TGTGCCAGCAGTGGGACTAGCGGATACACAGATACGCAGTATTTT
V: TRBV2; length: 13; D: NA; J: TRBJ2-3; size: NA; CDR3: CASSENTGSTQYF; DNA: TGTGCCAGCAGTGAAAATACCGGGTCTACGCAGTATTTT
V: TRBV6-5; length: 15; D: NA; J: TRBJ2-1; size: NA; CDR3: CASSYMWGANNEQFF; DNA: TGTGCCAGCAGTTACATGTGGGGGGCCAACAATGAGCAGTTCTTC
V: TRBV10-3; length: 15; D: TRBD2; J: TRBJ2-5; size: few; CDR3: CAISESHGGQETQYF; DNA: TGTGCCATCAGTGAGTCACACGGGGGGCAAGAGACCCAGTACTTC
V: TRBV5-1; length: 11; D: NA; J: TRBJ1-1; size: NA; CDR3: CASTGNTEAFF; DNA: TGCGCCAGCACTGGGAACACTGAAGCTTTCTTT
V: TRBV5-1; length: 18; D: TRBD2; J: TRBJ2-2; size: NA; CDR3: CASSGGLAGGRPTGELFF; DNA: TGCGCCAGCAGCGGAGGACTAGCGGGGGGGCGACCCACCGGGGAGCTGTTTTTT
V: TRBV5-5; length: 16; D: NA; J: TRBJ1-1; size: once; CDR3: CASSFIQGVMNTEAFF; DNA: TGTGCCAGCAGCTTTATACAGGGAGTTATGAACACTGAAGCTTTCTTT
V: TRBV7-2; length: 16; D: NA; J: TRBJ2-4; size: NA; CDR3: CASADGGRGARNIQYF; DNA: TGTGCCAGCGCAGACGGGGGACGAGGGGCACGCAACATTCAGTACTTC
V: TRBV6-1; length: 17; D: TRBD2; J: TRBJ2-1; size: NA; CDR3: CASSEAGSGATYNEQFF; DNA: TGTGCCAGCAGTGAAGCGGGAAGCGGGGCCACCTACAATGAGCAGTTCTTC
V: TRBV3-1/TRBV3-2; length: 16; D: TRBD1; J: TRBJ1-3; size: NA; CDR3: CASSQDRTGTGNTIYF; DNA: TGTGCCAGCAGCCAAGATCGGACAGGGACTGGAAACACCATATATTTT
V: TRBV14; length: 15; D: NA; J: TRBJ1-2; size: NA; CDR3: CASSQNRVGNYGYTF; DNA: TGTGCCAGCAGCCAAAACAGGGTAGGGAACTATGGCTACACCTTC
V: TRBV10-3; length: 12; D: NA; J: TRBJ1-1; size: NA; CDR3: CAISELDREAFF; DNA: TGTGCCATCAGTGAGCTCGACAGGGAAGCTTTCTTT
V: TRBV5-4; length: 13; D: TRBD1; J: TRBJ2-7; size: NA; CDR3: CASSLGTGDEQYF; DNA: TGTGCCAGCAGCTTGGGGACAGGGGATGAGCAGTACTTC
V: TRBV25-1; length: 14; D: NA; J: TRBJ2-2; size: NA; CDR3: CASSAQSNTGELFF; DNA: TGTGCCAGCAGTGCTCAGTCGAACACCGGGGAGCTGTTTTTT
V: TRBV7-2; length: 17; D: TRBD1; J: TRBJ2-7; size: NA; CDR3: CASSNDRGRFVVYEQYF; DNA: TGTGCCAGCAGCAATGACAGGGGGCGATTCGTAGTATACGAGCAGTACTTC
V: TRBV6-5; length: 15; D: TRBD1; J: TRBJ2-1; size: once; CDR3: CASGPFRDSDNEQFF; DNA: TGTGCCAGCGGCCCTTTCCGGGACAGTGACAATGAGCAGTTCTTC
V: TRBV4-2; length: 16; D: NA; J: TRBJ1-4; size: once; CDR3: CASSQATGSTNEKLFF; DNA: TGTGCCAGCAGCCAGGCTACAGGGTCCACTAATGAAAAACTGTTTTTT
V: TRBV6-1; length: 15; D: TRBD1; J: TRBJ2-1; size: once; CDR3: CASSEDPQGAGEQFF; DNA: TGTGCCAGCAGTGAAGATCCGCAGGGGGCCGGTGAGCAGTTCTTC
V: TRBV29-1; length: 11; D: NA; J: TRBJ1-1; size: NA; CDR3: CSVRGDTEAFF; DNA: TGCAGCGTCAGAGGGGACACTGAAGCTTTCTTT
V: TRBV5-1; length: 13; D: NA; J: TRBJ2-3; size: NA; CDR3: CASRLGSTDTQYF; DNA: TGCGCCAGCAGACTAGGGAGCACAGATACGCAGTATTTT
V: TRBV20-1; length: 11; D: NA; J: TRBJ2-3; size: NA; CDR3: CSAGGADTQYF; DNA: TGCAGTGCCGGGGGTGCAGATACGCAGTATTTT
V: TRBV2; length: 14; D: NA; J: TRBJ2-6; size: NA; CDR3: CASKGLSGANVLTF; DNA: TGTGCCAGCAAGGGACTCTCTGGGGCCAACGTCCTGACTTTC
V: TRBV2; length: 15; D: NA; J: TRBJ1-4; size: NA; CDR3: CASTNAGASHEKLFF; DNA: TGTGCCAGCACGAACGCCGGGGCGTCTCATGAAAAACTGTTTTTT
V: TRBV18; length: 16; D: NA; J: TRBJ1-5; size: NA; CDR3: CASSPRREKSNQPQHF; DNA: TGTGCCAGCTCACCACGTAGGGAAAAGAGCAATCAGCCCCAGCATTTT
V: TRBV5-1; length: 15; D: NA; J: TRBJ1-5; size: NA; CDR3: CASSSETGPDQPQHF; DNA: TGCGCCAGCAGCTCCGAGACAGGCCCAGATCAGCCCCAGCATTTT
V: TRBV25-1; length: 12; D: NA; J: TRBJ1-4; size: NA; CDR3: CASSDNIEKLFF; DNA: TGTGCCAGCAGTGACAACATTGAAAAACTGTTTTTT
V: TRBV5-4; length: 17; D: TRBD2; J: TRBJ2-1; size: NA; CDR3: CASSFYSGGSWENEQFF; DNA: TGTGCCAGCAGCTTTTATAGCGGGGGCTCGTGGGAGAATGAGCAGTTCTTC
V: TRBV7-8; length: 16; D: NA; J: TRBJ1-1; size: NA; CDR3: CASSFMGLYMNTEAFF; DNA: TGTGCCAGCAGCTTCATGGGGCTATACATGAACACTGAAGCTTTCTTT
V: TRBV7-6; length: 16; D: TRBD1; J: TRBJ1-3; size: NA; CDR3: CASSPRDRSSGNTIYF; DNA: TGTGCCAGCAGCCCCAGGGACAGAAGCTCTGGAAACACCATATATTTT
V: TRBV13; length: 13; D: NA; J: TRBJ1-2; size: NA; CDR3: CASSLGPNYGYTF; DNA: TGTGCCAGCAGCTTGGGGCCTAACTATGGCTACACCTTC
V: TRBV10-2; length: 14; D: TRBD2; J: TRBJ2-2; size: once; CDR3: CARRRGGAPGELFF; DNA: TGCGCCCGCAGACGCGGGGGGGCCCCCGGGGAGCTGTTTTTT
V: TRBV6-2/TRBV6-3; length: 14; D: NA; J: TRBJ1-1; size: once; CDR3: CASSSKTMNTEAFF; DNA: TGTGCCAGCAGTTCCAAGACGATGAACACTGAAGCTTTCTTT
V: TRBV9; length: 17; D: TRBD1; J: TRBJ1-6; size: NA; CDR3: CASSARQGSSYNSPLHF; DNA: TGTGCCAGCAGCGCAAGACAGGGGAGCTCCTATAATTCACCCCTCCACTTT
V: TRBV4-2; length: 14; D: NA; J: TRBJ2-7; size: NA; CDR3: CASSQEGGVYEQYF; DNA: TGTGCCAGCAGCCAAGAGGGCGGCGTCTACGAGCAGTACTTC
V: TRBV19; length: 15; D: TRBD2; J: TRBJ2-2; size: NA; CDR3: CASNRGVANTGELFF; DNA: TGTGCCAGTAACCGGGGGGTCGCGAACACCGGGGAGCTGTTTTTT
V: TRBV25-1; length: 15; D: TRBD1; J: TRBJ2-5; size: NA; CDR3: CASSGGQGAQETQYF; DNA: TGTGCCAGCAGTGGGGGCCAGGGGGCACAGGAGACCCAGTACTTC